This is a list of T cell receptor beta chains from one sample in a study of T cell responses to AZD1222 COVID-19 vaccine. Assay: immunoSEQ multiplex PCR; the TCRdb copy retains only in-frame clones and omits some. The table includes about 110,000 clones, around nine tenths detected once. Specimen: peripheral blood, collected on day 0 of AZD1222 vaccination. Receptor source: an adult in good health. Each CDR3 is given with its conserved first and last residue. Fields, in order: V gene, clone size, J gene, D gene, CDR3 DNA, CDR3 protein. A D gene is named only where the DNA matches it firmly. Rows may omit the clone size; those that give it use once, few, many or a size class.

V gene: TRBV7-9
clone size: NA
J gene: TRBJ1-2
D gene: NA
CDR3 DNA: TGTGCCAGCAGCTTAGACCAAACGAGGAGCAGCTACACCTTC
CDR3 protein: CASSLDQTRSSYTF

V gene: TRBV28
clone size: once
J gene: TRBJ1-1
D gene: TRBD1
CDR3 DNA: TGTGCCAGCAGGGGGCGGGGACAGGACACTGAAGCTTTCTTT
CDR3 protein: CASRGRGQDTEAFF

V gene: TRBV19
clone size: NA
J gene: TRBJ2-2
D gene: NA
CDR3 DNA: TGTGCCAGTAGTACGTATTCCCTCATCGGCACCGGGGAGCTGTTTTTT
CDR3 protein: CASSTYSLIGTGELFF

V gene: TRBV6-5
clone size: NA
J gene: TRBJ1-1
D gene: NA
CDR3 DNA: TGTGCCAGCAGCCTCCCCACGGGCCCATTCTTT
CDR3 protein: CASSLPTGPFF

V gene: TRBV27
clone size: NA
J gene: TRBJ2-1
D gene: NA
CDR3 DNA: TGTGCCAGCAGTTCGGCCTACAGTTTCGATGAGCAGTTCTTC
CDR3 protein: CASSSAYSFDEQFF

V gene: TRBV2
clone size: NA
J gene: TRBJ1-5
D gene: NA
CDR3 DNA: TGTGCCAGCAGTGAAAGGGCAGGGCTTCAGCCCCAGCATTTT
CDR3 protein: CASSERAGLQPQHF

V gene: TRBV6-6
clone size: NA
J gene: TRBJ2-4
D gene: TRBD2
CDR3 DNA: TGTGCCAGCAGTCCCTCCGGGACTAGCGGGGGTTTAGCCAAAAACATTCAGTACTTC
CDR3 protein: CASSPSGTSGGLAKNIQYF

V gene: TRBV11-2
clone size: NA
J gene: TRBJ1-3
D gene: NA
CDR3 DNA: TGTGCCAGCAGCTCTCTGGCAGAAGGAAACACCATATATTTT
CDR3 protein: CASSSLAEGNTIYF

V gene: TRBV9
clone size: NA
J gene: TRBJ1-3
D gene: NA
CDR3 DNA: TGTGCCAGCAAGGTCCCGGGCAGGGTAGCGGAGGAGTCTGGAAACACCATATATTTT
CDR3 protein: CASKVPGRVAEESGNTIYF

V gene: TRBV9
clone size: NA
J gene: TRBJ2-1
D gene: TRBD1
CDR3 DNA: TGTGCCAGCAGCGTAGGAGGACAGGGTATCTACAATGAGCAGTTCTTC
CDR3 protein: CASSVGGQGIYNEQFF

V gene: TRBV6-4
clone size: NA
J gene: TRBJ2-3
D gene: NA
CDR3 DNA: TGTGCCAGCAGTGACAGGGCGACCGACACAGATACGCAGTATTTT
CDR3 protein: CASSDRATDTDTQYF

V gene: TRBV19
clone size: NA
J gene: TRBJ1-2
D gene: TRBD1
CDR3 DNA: TGTGCCAGTAGTATGGGGACAGATTCTTTTTATGGCTACACCTTC
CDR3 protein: CASSMGTDSFYGYTF

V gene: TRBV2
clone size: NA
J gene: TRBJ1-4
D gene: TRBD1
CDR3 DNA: TGTGCCAGCAGCCTGCGGGGACAGTGGCCCCCAACTAATGAAAAACTGTTTTTT
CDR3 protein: CASSLRGQWPPTNEKLFF

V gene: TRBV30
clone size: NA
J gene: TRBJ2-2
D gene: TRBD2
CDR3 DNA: TGTGCCTGGACTAGCGGTTACACCGGGGAGCTGTTTTTT
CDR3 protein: CAWTSGYTGELFF

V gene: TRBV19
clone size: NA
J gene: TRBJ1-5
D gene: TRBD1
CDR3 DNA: TGTGCCAGTAGTATCTCAGGGGGGGATCGACCCCAGCATTTT
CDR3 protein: CASSISGGDRPQHF

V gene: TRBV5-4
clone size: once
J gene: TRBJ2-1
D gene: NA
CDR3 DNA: TGTGCCAGCAGCCATACCGACCCCATCCCTCAGTTCTTC
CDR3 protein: CASSHTDPIPQFF

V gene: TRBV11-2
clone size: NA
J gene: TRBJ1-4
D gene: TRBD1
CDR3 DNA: TGTGCCAGCAGCTTTCTTACGCAGGGGGGGGAAAAACTGTTTTTT
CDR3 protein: CASSFLTQGGEKLFF

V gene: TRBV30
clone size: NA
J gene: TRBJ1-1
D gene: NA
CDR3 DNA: TGTGCCTGGAGTGCGCCCGAGGTCAACACTGAAGCTTTCTTT
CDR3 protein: CAWSAPEVNTEAFF